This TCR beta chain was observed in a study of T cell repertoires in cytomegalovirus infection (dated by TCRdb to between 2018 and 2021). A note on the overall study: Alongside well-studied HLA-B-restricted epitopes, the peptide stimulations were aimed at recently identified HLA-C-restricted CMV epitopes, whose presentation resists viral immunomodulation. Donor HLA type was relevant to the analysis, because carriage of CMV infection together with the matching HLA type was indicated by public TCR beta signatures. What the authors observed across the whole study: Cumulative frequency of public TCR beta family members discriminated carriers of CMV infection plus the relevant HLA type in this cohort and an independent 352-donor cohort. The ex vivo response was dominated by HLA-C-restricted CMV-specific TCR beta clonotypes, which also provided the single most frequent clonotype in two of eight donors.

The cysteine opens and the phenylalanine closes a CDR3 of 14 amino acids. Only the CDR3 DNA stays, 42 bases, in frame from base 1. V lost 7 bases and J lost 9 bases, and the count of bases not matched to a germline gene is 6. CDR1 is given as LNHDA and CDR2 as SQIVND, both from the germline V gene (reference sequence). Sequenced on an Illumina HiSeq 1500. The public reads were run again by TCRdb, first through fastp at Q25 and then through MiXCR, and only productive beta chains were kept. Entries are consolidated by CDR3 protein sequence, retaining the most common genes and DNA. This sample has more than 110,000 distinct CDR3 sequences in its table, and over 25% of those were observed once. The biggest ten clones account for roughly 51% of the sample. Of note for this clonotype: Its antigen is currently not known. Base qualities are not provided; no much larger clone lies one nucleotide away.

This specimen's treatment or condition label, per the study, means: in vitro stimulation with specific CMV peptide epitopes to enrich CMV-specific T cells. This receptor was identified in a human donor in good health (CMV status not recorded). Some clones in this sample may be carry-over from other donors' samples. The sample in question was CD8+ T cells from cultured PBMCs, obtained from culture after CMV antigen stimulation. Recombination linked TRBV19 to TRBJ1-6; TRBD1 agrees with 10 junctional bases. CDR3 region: CASTDRGIGSPLHF. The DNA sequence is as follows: TGTGCCAGTACGGACAGGGGGATAGGTTCACCCCTCCACTTT.